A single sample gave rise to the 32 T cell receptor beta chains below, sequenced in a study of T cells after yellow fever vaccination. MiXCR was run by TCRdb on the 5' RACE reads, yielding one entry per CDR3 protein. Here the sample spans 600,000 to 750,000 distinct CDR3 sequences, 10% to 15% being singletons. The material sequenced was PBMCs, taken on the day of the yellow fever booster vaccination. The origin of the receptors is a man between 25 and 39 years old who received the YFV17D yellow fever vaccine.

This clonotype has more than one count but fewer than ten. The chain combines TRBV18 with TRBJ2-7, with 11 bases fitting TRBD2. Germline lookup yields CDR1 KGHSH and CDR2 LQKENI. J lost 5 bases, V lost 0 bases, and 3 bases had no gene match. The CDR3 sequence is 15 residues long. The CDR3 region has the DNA TGTGCCAGCTCACCACCTATAGCGGGAGGGCACGAGCAGTACTTC. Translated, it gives CASSPPIAGGHEQYF. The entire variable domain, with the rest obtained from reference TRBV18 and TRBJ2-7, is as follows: NAGVMQNPRHLVRRRGQEARLRCSPMKGHSHVYWYRQLPEEGLKFMVYLQKENIIDESGMPKERFSAEFPKEGPSILRIQQVVRGDSAAYFCASSPPIAGGHEQYFGPGTRLTVT.

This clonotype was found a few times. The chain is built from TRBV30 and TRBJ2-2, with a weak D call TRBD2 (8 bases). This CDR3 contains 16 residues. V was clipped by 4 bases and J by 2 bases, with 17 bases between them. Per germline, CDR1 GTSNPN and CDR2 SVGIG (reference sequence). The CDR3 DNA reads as TGTGCCTGGACCCGGGAGGGACAGTATAACACCGGGGAGCTGTTTTTT. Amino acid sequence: CAWTREGQYNTGELFF. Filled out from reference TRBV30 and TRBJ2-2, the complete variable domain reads SQTIHQWPATLVQPVGSPLSLECTVEGTSNPNLYWYRQAAGRGLQLLFYSVGIGQISSEVPQNLSASRPQDRQFILSSKKLLLSDSGFYLCAWTREGQYNTGELFFGEGSRLTVL.

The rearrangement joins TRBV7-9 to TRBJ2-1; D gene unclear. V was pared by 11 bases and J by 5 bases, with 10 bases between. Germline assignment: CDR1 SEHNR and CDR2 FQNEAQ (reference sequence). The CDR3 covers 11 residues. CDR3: CAWNVNNEQFF. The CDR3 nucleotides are TGTGCCTGGAACGTTAACAATGAGCAGTTCTTC.

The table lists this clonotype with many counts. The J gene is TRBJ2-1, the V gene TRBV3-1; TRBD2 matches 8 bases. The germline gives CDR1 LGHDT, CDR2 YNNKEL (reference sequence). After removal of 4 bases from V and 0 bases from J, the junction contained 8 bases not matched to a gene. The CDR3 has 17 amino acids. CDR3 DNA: TGTGCCAGCAGCCTGGCGGGAGGACCTAGCTCCTACAATGAGCAGTTCTTC. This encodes CASSLAGGPSSYNEQFF.

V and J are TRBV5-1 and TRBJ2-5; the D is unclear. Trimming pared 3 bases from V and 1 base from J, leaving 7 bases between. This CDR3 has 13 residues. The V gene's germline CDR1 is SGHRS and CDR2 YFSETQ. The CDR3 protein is CASSSNTQETQYF. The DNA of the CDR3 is TGCGCCAGCAGCTCTAACACCCAAGAGACCCAGTACTTC.

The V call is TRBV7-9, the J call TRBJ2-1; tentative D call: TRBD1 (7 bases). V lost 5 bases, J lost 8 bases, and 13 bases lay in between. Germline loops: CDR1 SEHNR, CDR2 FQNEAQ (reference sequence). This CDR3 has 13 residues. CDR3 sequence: CASSRSGGHEQFF. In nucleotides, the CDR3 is TGTGCCAGCAGCCGGTCAGGGGGGCATGAGCAGTTCTTC.

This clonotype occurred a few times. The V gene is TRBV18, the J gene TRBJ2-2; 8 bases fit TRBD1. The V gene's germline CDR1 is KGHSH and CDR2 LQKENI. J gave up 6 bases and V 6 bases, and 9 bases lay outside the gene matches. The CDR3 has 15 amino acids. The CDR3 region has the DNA TGTGCCAGCTCGCCATCAGGGGGCAGCTCCGGGGAGCTGTTTTTT. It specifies CASSPSGGSSGELFF.

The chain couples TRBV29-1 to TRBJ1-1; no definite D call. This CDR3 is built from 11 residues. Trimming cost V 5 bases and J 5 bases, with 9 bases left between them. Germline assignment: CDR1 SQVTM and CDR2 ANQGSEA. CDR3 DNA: TGCAGCGTTTACCTTGGGACTGAAGCTTTCTTT. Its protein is CSVYLGTEAFF.

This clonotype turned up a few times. The CDR3 DNA reads TGTGCCAGCAGCCCGGACGAGAGCTACGAGCAGTACTTC. Translation: CASSPDESYEQYF. The chain couples TRBV6-1 to TRBJ2-7; no reliable D call. The germline V and J ends were trimmed by 6 bases and 3 bases, with 12 bases remaining between them. CDR3 size: 13 residues. Germline V CDR1 and CDR2: MNHNS, SASEGT.

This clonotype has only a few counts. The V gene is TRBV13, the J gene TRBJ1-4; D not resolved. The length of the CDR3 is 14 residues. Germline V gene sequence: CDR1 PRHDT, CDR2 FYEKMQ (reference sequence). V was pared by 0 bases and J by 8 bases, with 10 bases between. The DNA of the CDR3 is TGTGCCAGCAGCTTAGGGGCAGCGGAAGAAAAACTGTTTTTT. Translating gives CASSLGAAEEKLFF.

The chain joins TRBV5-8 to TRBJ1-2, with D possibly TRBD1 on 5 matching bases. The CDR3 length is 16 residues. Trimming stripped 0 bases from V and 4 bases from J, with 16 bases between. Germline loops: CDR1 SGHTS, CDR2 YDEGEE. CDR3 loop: CASSLVGQGESYGYTF. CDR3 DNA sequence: TGTGCCAGCAGCTTGGTGGGTCAGGGAGAGAGCTATGGCTACACCTTC.

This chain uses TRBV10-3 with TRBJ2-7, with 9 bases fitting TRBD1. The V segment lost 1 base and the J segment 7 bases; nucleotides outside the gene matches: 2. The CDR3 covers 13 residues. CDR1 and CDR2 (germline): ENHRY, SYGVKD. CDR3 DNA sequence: TGTGCCATCAGTGAGTTGGGACAGGGAGAGCAGTACTTC. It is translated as CAISELGQGEQYF.

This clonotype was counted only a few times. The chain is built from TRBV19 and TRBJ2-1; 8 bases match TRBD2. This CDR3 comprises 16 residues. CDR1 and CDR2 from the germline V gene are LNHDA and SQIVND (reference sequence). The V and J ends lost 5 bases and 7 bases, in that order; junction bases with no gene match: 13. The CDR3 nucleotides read TGTGCCAGTAGTTCCTACAGCGGGAGCCTCAGGAATGAGCAGTTCTTC. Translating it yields CASSSYSGSLRNEQFF. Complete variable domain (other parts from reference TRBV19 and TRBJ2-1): DGGITQSPKYLFRKEGQNVTLSCEQNLNHDAMYWYRQDPGQGLRLIYYSQIVNDFQKGDIAEGYSVSREKKESFPLTVTSAQKNPTAFYLCASSSYSGSLRNEQFFGPGTRLTVL.

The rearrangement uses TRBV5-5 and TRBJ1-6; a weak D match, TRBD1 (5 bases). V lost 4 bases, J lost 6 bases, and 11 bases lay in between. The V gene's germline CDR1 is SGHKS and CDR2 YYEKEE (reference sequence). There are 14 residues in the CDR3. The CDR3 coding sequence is TGTGCCAGCAGCCGGTATGGGGGTAATTCACCCCTCCACTTT. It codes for CASSRYGGNSPLHF.

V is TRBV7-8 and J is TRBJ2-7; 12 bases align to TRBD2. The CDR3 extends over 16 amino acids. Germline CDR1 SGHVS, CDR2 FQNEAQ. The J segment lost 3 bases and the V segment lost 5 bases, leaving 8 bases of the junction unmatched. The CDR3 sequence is CASSLRLAGVRYEQYF. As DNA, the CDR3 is TGTGCCAGCAGCCTACGACTAGCGGGAGTCCGCTACGAGCAGTACTTC.

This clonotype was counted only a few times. CDR3 protein: CASSQTGNANTGELFF. CDR3 nucleotides: TGCGCCAGCAGCCAAACAGGGAATGCGAACACCGGGGAGCTGTTTTTT. The chain joins TRBV5-1 to TRBJ2-2; possible D gene TRBD1, 6 bases. Germline V gene sequence: CDR1 SGHRS, CDR2 YFSETQ. CDR3 length: 16 residues. V gave up 4 bases and J gave up 0 bases, with 13 bases separating them.

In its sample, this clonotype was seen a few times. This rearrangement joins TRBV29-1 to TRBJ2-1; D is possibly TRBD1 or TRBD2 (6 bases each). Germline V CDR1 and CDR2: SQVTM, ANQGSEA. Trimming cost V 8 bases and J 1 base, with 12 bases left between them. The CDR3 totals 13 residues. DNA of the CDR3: TGCAGCCTCGGAGGGGGGTCCTACAATGAGCAGTTCTTC. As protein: CSLGGGSYNEQFF.

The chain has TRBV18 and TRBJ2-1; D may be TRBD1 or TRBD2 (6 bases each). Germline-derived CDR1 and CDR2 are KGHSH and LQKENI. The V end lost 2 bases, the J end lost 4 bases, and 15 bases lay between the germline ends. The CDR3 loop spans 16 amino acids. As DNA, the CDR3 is TGTGCCAGCTCACCAGTTAGGGGGGCAAAGTACAATGAGCAGTTCTTC. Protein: CASSPVRGAKYNEQFF.

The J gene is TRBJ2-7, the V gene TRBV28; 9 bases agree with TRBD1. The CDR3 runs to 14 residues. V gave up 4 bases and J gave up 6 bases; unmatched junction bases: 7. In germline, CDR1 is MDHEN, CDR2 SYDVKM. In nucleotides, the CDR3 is TGTGCCAGCAGTTCCCCGGGACAGGGTGTCGAGCAGTACTTC. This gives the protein CASSSPGQGVEQYF.

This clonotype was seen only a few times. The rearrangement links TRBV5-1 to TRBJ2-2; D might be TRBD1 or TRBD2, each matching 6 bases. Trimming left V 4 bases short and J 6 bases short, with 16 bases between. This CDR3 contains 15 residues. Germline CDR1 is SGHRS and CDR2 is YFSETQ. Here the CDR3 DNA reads TGCGCCAGCAGCAGGGGGGATCAGAAGGCCGGGGAGCTGTTTTTT. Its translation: CASSRGDQKAGELFF.

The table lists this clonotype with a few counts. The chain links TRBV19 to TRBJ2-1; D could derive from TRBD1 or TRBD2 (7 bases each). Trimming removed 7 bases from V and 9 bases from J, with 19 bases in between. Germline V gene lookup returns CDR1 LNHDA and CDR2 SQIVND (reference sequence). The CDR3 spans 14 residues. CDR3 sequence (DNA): TGTGCCAGTACCCCCTGGGAGGGGGCGGCTGAGCAGTTCTTC. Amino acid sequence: CASTPWEGAAEQFF.

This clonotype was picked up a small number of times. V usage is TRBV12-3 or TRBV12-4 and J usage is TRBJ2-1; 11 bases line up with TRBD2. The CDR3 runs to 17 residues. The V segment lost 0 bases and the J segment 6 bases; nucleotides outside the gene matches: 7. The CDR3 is CASSLAFTGTSGNEQFF. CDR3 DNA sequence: TGTGCCAGCAGTTTAGCTTTTACCGGGACTAGCGGCAATGAGCAGTTCTTC.

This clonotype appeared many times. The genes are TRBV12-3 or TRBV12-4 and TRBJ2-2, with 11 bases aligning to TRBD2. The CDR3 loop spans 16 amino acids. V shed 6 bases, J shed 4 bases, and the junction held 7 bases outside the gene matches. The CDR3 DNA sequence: TGTGCCAGCAGCCCTCTAGCGGGAGGCTTCACCGGGGAGCTGTTTTTT. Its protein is CASSPLAGGFTGELFF.

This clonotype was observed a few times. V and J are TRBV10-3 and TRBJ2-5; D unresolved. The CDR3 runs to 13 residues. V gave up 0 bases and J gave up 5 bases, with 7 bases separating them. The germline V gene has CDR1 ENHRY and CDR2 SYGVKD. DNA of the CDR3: TGTGCCATCAGTGAGTCGACGCTTGAGACCCAGTACTTC. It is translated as CAISESTLETQYF.

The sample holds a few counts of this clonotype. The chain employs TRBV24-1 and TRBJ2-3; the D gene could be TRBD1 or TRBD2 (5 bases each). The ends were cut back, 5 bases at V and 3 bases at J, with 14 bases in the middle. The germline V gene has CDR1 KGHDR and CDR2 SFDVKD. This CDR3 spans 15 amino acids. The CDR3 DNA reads TGTGCCACCAGTGCCCAGGGAGAGATGACAGATACGCAGTATTTT. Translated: CATSAQGEMTDTQYF.

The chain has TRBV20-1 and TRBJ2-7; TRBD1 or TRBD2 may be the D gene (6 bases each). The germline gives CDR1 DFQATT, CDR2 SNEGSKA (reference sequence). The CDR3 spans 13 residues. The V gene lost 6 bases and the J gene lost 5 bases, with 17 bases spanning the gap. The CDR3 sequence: CSAPRGGSNEQYF. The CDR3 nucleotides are TGCAGTGCCCCCAGGGGAGGATCTAACGAGCAGTACTTC.

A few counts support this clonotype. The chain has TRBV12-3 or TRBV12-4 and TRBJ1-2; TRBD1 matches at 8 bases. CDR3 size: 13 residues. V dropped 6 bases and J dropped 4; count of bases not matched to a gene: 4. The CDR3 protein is CASRWGQAYGYTF. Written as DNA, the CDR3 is TGTGCCAGCAGGTGGGGACAGGCCTATGGCTACACCTTC.

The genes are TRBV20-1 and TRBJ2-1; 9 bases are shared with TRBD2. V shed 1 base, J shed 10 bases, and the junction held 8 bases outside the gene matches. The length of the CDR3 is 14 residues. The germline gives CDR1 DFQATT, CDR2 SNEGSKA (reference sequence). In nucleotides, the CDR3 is TGCAGTGCTAGAGCGGCGGGAGGGCCGAGCGAGCAGTTCTTC. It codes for CSARAAGGPSEQFF.

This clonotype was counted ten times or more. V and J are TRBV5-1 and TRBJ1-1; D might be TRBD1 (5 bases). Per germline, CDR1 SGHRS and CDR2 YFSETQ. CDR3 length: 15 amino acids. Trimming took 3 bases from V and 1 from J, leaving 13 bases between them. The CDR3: CASSSHVTGNTEAFF. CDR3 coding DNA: TGCGCCAGCAGCTCACACGTTACAGGGAACACTGAAGCTTTCTTT.

CDR3 region: CASRRAGAGNTIYF. CDR3 nucleotide sequence: TGTGCCAGCAGGCGGGCAGGGGCTGGAAACACCATATATTTT. The chain links TRBV12-3 or TRBV12-4 to TRBJ1-3, with D perhaps matching TRBD1 (6 bases). Trimming cost V 6 bases and J 2 bases, with 11 bases left between them. The CDR3 covers 14 residues.

Here the CDR3 DNA reads TGTGCCAGTGGCCCGGGACTGGCGAACACCGGGGAGCTGTTTTTT. This encodes CASGPGLANTGELFF. The genes are TRBV19 and TRBJ2-2, with D perhaps matching TRBD2 (6 bases). This CDR3 spans 15 amino acids. V was pared by 8 bases and J by 0 bases, with 13 bases between. Germline values: CDR1 LNHDA, CDR2 SQIVND (reference sequence).

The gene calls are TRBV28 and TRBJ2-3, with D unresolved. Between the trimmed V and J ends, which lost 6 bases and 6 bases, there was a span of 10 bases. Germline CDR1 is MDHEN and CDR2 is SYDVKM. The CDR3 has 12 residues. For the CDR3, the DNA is TGTGCCAGCAGGCAGTACGGGGATACGCAGTATTTT. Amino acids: CASRQYGDTQYF.